A selection of T cell receptor beta chains follows, all from one sample in a study of CD4+ T cells in melanoma. The protocol was immunoSEQ multiplex PCR, while the TCRdb copy is restricted to in-frame clones and leaves out a portion. The sample lists 13,000 or so clones, roughly two thirds occurring once. Sequencing input: cells from a culture (not recorded whether cultured in vitro). The receptor set was obtained from a human donor with melanoma. Each CDR3 is given with its conserved first and last residue. The D gene is left open where the match is weak. Clone sizes are given selectively: once, few, many, or a class where the clone is expanded.

V	J	size	D	DNA	CDR3
TRBV5-1	TRBJ1-1	.	.	TGCGCCAGCAGCTTATCAGGGGTAGACACTGAAGCTTTCTTT	CASSLSGVDTEAFF
TRBV19	TRBJ1-5	.	.	TGTGCCAGTAGACAGGTCAATCAGCCCCAGCATTTT	CASRQVNQPQHF
TRBV5-1	TRBJ2-3	.	.	TGCGCCAGCAGCTTGGGGACCTTAGGGGATACGCAGTATTTT	CASSLGTLGDTQYF
TRBV5-1	TRBJ1-1	once	.	TGCGCCAGCAGCTTGGAACCCCACACTGAAGCTTTCTTT	CASSLEPHTEAFF
TRBV30	TRBJ1-6	medium-sized	.	TGTGCCTGGAGTGACGGACAGTCCTATAATTCACCCCTCCACTTT	CAWSDGQSYNSPLHF
TRBV4-1	TRBJ2-3	.	.	TGCGCCAGCAGCGGGGGGCACACAGATACGCAGTATTTT	CASSGGHTDTQYF
TRBV5-6	TRBJ1-5	.	TRBD1	TGTGCCAGCAGCTTGGGTGGCAGGGGGTATCGGAATCAGCCCCAGCATTTT	CASSLGGRGYRNQPQHF
TRBV18	TRBJ1-5	.	TRBD1	TGTGCCAGCTCAGCGACAGGGGGAAGATTGGGTAGCAATCAGCCCCAGCATTTT	CASSATGGRLGSNQPQHF
TRBV6-1	TRBJ1-3	.	.	TGTGCCATCAGTGAGTCGGCGGGGAATAGAAACACCATATATTTT	CAISESAGNRNTIYF
TRBV5-4	TRBJ1-1	.	TRBD1	TGTGCCAGCAGCTTTAGGGACAGGGGTCTTATGAACACTGAAGCTTTCTTT	CASSFRDRGLMNTEAFF
TRBV19	TRBJ2-3	.	TRBD1	TGTGCCAGCGACAGGGGAGGTAGGACAGATACGCAGTATTTT	CASDRGGRTDTQYF
TRBV11-2	TRBJ2-1	.	.	TGTGCCAGCAGCGCAGTAGGGGGGGCCAATATTGAGCAGTTCTTC	CASSAVGGANIEQFF
TRBV2	TRBJ1-1	.	.	TGTGCCAGCAAAACGGTGGGGAACACTGAAGCTTTCTTT	CASKTVGNTEAFF
TRBV6-6	TRBJ2-3	.	.	TGTGCCAGCAGTTCGGTTCTTAGCACAGATACGCAGTATTTT	CASSSVLSTDTQYF
TRBV25-1	TRBJ1-3	.	.	TGTGCCAGCAGTGAATACCCCACTGGAAACACCATATATTTT	CASSEYPTGNTIYF
TRBV7-6	TRBJ2-7	few	.	TGTGCCAGCAGCTTAAGCTGGGCGGGGTACGAGCAGTACTTC	CASSLSWAGYEQYF
TRBV18	TRBJ1-5	few	TRBD1	TGTGCCAGCTCACCACCGTCAGGGGGTAGGAATCAGCCCCAGCATTTT	CASSPPSGGRNQPQHF
TRBV19	TRBJ1-6	.	.	TGTGCCAGTAGTATAGATCTTGGGACCGGGCGGAGTAATTCACCCCTCCACTTT	CASSIDLGTGRSNSPLHF
TRBV4-2	TRBJ1-6	.	TRBD1	TGTGCCAGCAGCCCGTGGGACAGTAGTTCACCCCTCCACTTT	CASSPWDSSSPLHF
TRBV9	TRBJ1-1	.	.	TGTGCCAGCAGCGTAGTAGAAGAAGCTTTCTTT	CASSVVEEAFF
TRBV20-1	TRBJ2-3	.	.	TGCAGTGCTAAATACACAGATACGCAGTATTTT	CSAKYTDTQYF
TRBV4-2	TRBJ2-1	.	.	TGTGCCAGCAGCCGTTCGGGACCCTACAATGAGCAGTTCTTC	CASSRSGPYNEQFF
TRBV5-1	TRBJ1-3	few	.	TGCGCCAGCAGCTTGCAACCAGACCTTACCTCTGGAAACACCATATATTTT	CASSLQPDLTSGNTIYF
TRBV30	TRBJ2-3	.	.	TGTGCCTGGAAAGTCGGGCGGGGATACGATACGCAGTATTTT	CAWKVGRGYDTQYF
TRBV7-8	TRBJ1-2	.	.	TGTGCCAGCAGCCCCGTACGCTTCACCTCGGCCTCCAAAAACTATGGCTACACCTTC	CASSPVRFTSASKNYGYTF
TRBV9	TRBJ2-1	once	TRBD1	TGTGCCAGCAGCGAGAGGGGGCGAAGAAATGAGCAGTTCTTC	CASSERGRRNEQFF
TRBV6-5	TRBJ1-2	.	.	TGTGCCAGCAGTTATCAGGGTGACTATGGCTACACCTTC	CASSYQGDYGYTF
TRBV2	TRBJ1-2	few	TRBD1	TGTGCCACAAGGACAGGAAGGAACTATGGCTACACCTTC	CATRTGRNYGYTF
TRBV6-1	TRBJ1-5	.	.	TGTGCCAGCAGTGTTCTGGGCGCAGGTCAGCCCCAGCATTTT	CASSVLGAGQPQHF
TRBV7-2	TRBJ2-7	.	.	TGTGCCAGCAGCTTAGTCCCCGGGGGTTCCTACGAGCAGTACTTC	CASSLVPGGSYEQYF
TRBV9	TRBJ1-1	.	.	TGTGCCAGCAGCGTAGAGCCGGGGGGCACTGAAGCTTTCTTT	CASSVEPGGTEAFF
TRBV6-1	TRBJ1-1	.	TRBD1	TGTGCCAGCAGTGCAGGCCGGGACAGGGCCAACACTGAAGCTTTCTTT	CASSAGRDRANTEAFF
TRBV18	TRBJ1-5	.	.	TGTGCCAGCTCACCGGTTTCAATAACGAGCAATCAGCCCCAGCATTTT	CASSPVSITSNQPQHF
TRBV10-3	TRBJ2-1	.	TRBD2	TGTGCCATCAGTGAGGCTAGCGGCCACTCCTACAATGAGCAGTTCTTC	CAISEASGHSYNEQFF
TRBV7-7	TRBJ2-1	.	.	TGTGCCAGCAGCTCTGGGGGGGAGCAGTTCTTC	CASSSGGEQFF
TRBV19	TRBJ2-7	.	TRBD1	TGTGCCAGTAATACCGGGACAGGCTACGAGCAGTACTTC	CASNTGTGYEQYF
TRBV6-6	TRBJ1-1	.	TRBD1	TGTGCCAGCAGTACCCGGGACAGCATGAACACTGAAGCTTTCTTT	CASSTRDSMNTEAFF
TRBV19	TRBJ1-6	.	.	TGTGCCAGTAGTTACACAGGGATCACCTATAATTCACCCCTCCACTTT	CASSYTGITYNSPLHF